The next 9 T cell receptor beta chains were all read from a single sample in a study of blood T cell repertoires in COVID-19. Sequencing used immunoSEQ multiplex PCR; TCRdb keeps in-frame clones, though not all of them. The data contain 350,000 to 450,000 clones, around 85% of them singletons. The sample was peripheral blood. The receptor set was obtained from a woman aged 18-29 years with acute or convalescent COVID-19.

The chain couples TRBV11-2 to TRBJ1-1; D is ambiguous. CDR1 SGHAT and CDR2 FQNNGV come from the germline V gene. The CDR3 runs to 15 residues. V lost 1 base to trimming and J lost 1 base, with 10 bases between them. As DNA, the CDR3 is TGTGCCAGCAGCTTAGGTGTACGGGGGAACACTGAAGCTTTCTTT. Protein: CASSLGVRGNTEAFF.

The chain carries TRBV19 and TRBJ2-7, with 7 bases identical to TRBD1. The CDR3 consists of 12 residues. Germline CDR1 and CDR2: LNHDA and SQIVND (reference sequence). The trim removed 8 bases at V and 2 bases at J, leaving 3 bases unmatched. CDR3 in amino acids: CASGTDPYEQYF. CDR3 sequence (DNA): TGTGCCAGTGGGACAGACCCCTACGAGCAGTACTTC.

The V gene is TRBV9, the J gene TRBJ2-3; tentative D call: TRBD2 (5 bases). The CDR3 has 15 residues. Trimming removed 0 bases from V and 4 bases from J, with 12 bases in between. Germline V gives CDR1 SGDLS, CDR2 YYNGEE. The CDR3 loop is CASSVAGSGPDTQYF. In DNA form, the CDR3 reads TGTGCCAGCAGCGTAGCTGGCAGCGGACCAGATACGCAGTATTTT.

The chain employs TRBV5-5 and TRBJ2-3; 12 bases line up with TRBD1. Germline V gene lookup returns CDR1 SGHKS and CDR2 YYEKEE (reference sequence). The length of the CDR3 is 15 residues. After removal of 4 bases from V and 5 bases from J, the junction contained 5 bases not matched to a gene. CDR3: CASSGGTGGVDTQYF. The CDR3 region has the DNA TGTGCCAGCAGCGGGGGGACAGGGGGCGTAGATACGCAGTATTTT.

The V gene is TRBV5-1, the J gene TRBJ2-7; 8 bases map to TRBD2. The ends lost 3 bases at V and 4 bases at J; junction bases unmatched: 9. The CDR3 contains 15 residues. The V gene's germline CDR1 is SGHRS and CDR2 YFSETQ. The CDR3 region is CASSWGAGDRYEQYF. The CDR3 DNA is TGCGCCAGCAGCTGGGGAGCGGGAGATAGGTACGAGCAGTACTTC.

The V and J genes are TRBV27 and TRBJ1-5; D possibly corresponds to TRBD1 (5 bases). V lost 3 bases and J 9 bases, leaving 24 bases between the germline ends. Germline values: CDR1 MNHEY, CDR2 SMNVEV (reference sequence). The CDR3 spans 17 residues. CDR3: CASSFRVFRGSSWPQHF. CDR3 nucleotide sequence: TGTGCCAGCAGTTTTAGGGTCTTTAGGGGATCCTCATGGCCCCAGCATTTT.

J is TRBJ2-7 and V is TRBV11-3; 10 positions agree with TRBD1. Germline CDR1 and CDR2: SGHNT and YENEEA. The CDR3 sequence is 14 residues long. The trim removed 2 bases at V and 5 bases at J, leaving 3 bases unmatched. CDR3 coding DNA: TGTGCCAGCAGCTTAATGGGACAGGGGAACGAGCAGTACTTC. Its translation: CASSLMGQGNEQYF.

The chain has TRBV4-1 and TRBJ1-5; TRBD1 matches 9 bases. V was pared by 0 bases and J by 7 bases, with 7 bases of the junction left unmatched. Looked up from germline, CDR1 is MGHRA and CDR2 is YSYEKL. The CDR3 is 16 amino acids. The CDR3 loop is CASSQERQGGRQPQHF. The CDR3 DNA reads as TGCGCCAGCAGCCAAGAAAGACAGGGGGGCAGACAGCCCCAGCATTTT.

This chain uses TRBV28 with TRBJ2-2, with 7 nucleotides matching TRBD2. This CDR3 region has 15 residues. Germline assignment: CDR1 MDHEN and CDR2 SYDVKM. The trim removed 8 bases at V and 4 bases at J, leaving 10 bases unmatched. The CDR3: CASVNRTRGTGELFF. The CDR3 bases are TGTGCCAGCGTTAATAGGACTAGGGGCACCGGGGAGCTGTTTTTT.